This is a list of T cell receptor beta chains from one sample in a study of blood T cell repertoires in COVID-19. The protocol was immunoSEQ multiplex PCR, while the TCRdb copy is restricted to in-frame clones and leaves out a portion. The sample has 180,000 or so clones; 80% are singletons. The specimen was PBMCs or T cells enriched from blood (not recorded which). These receptors came from a man between 60 and 75 years old who had been exposed to COVID-19. The CDR3 runs from the conserved cysteine through the conserved F or W. The order of the fields is D gene, V gene, J gene, clone size, CDR3 DNA, CDR3 protein. A D gene is named only where the DNA matches it firmly. Size is omitted from some rows. Given values are once, few, many or a class for expanded clones.

TRBD1	TRBV5-1	TRBJ2-2	NA	TGCGCCAGCAGCGTCCGGGACAGCACGAACACCGGGGAGCTGTTTTTT	CASSVRDSTNTGELFF
TRBD1	TRBV10-3	TRBJ1-5	NA	TGTGCCATCAGTGCGGGGACAGGCAATCAGCCCCAGCATTTT	CAISAGTGNQPQHF
TRBD2	TRBV19	TRBJ2-5	NA	TGTGCCAGTAGTATAATTAGCGGGAGTGGGGAGACCCAGTACTTC	CASSIISGSGETQYF
NA	TRBV6-6	TRBJ2-6	NA	TGTGCCCACAGGTTTTCTGGGGCCAACGTCCTGACTTTC	CAHRFSGANVLTF
TRBD1	TRBV7-9	TRBJ2-5	few	TGTGCCAGCAGCACAGACAGGGCCCGCCAAGAGACCCAGTACTTC	CASSTDRARQETQYF
TRBD1	TRBV7-3	TRBJ1-2	NA	TGTGCCAGCAGCTTAACAGGACAGGGGAACTATGGCTACACCTTC	CASSLTGQGNYGYTF
NA	TRBV5-6	TRBJ2-7	NA	TGTGCCAGCAGCTTGTCTAGTAGATCCTACGAGCAGTACTTC	CASSLSSRSYEQYF
TRBD1	TRBV7-2	TRBJ1-5	NA	TGTGCCAGCAGCCCGCTGACAGGGGGGATTCAGCCCCAGCATTTT	CASSPLTGGIQPQHF
NA	TRBV7-8	TRBJ1-5	NA	TGTGCCAGCATGAGGCAGAGCAATCAGCCCCAGCATTTT	CASMRQSNQPQHF
NA	TRBV5-4	TRBJ2-1	NA	TGTGCCAGCAGCCCCCCGGGACTCAATGAGCAGTTCTTC	CASSPPGLNEQFF
TRBD1	TRBV5-1	TRBJ2-7	NA	TGCGCCAGCAGCTCGGAGGTAGGGACAGGGAACGAGCAGTACTTC	CASSSEVGTGNEQYF
TRBD1	TRBV4-3	TRBJ2-5	NA	TGCGCCAGCAGCCAGTCGACAGGGGTGAGAGAGACCCAGTACTTC	CASSQSTGVRETQYF
TRBD2	TRBV9	TRBJ2-6	once	TGTGCCAGCAGCGTCGGTCAGGGAGGGGCTGGGGCCAACGTCCTGACTTTC	CASSVGQGGAGANVLTF
NA	TRBV30	TRBJ2-2	NA	TGTGCCTGGCGACCTGGGAGAACAACCGGGGAGCTGTTTTTT	CAWRPGRTTGELFF
NA	TRBV5-1	TRBJ2-3	NA	TGCGCCAGCAGCTTGGGAGCTGCAGATACGCAGTATTTT	CASSLGAADTQYF
TRBD2	TRBV30	TRBJ2-1	once	TGTGCCTCCACCGGGACTAGCGGCTACAATGAGCAGTTCTTC	CASTGTSGYNEQFF
TRBD2	TRBV3-1/TRBV3-2	TRBJ2-2	NA	TGTGCCAGCAGCCTCCTAGCGGGAGGGGTTGACACCGGGGAGCTGTTTTTT	CASSLLAGGVDTGELFF
NA	TRBV25-1	TRBJ1-2	NA	TGTGCCAGCAGTGCCTTGACAGGTCCTTATTATGGCTACACCTTC	CASSALTGPYYGYTF
NA	TRBV29-1	TRBJ2-2	NA	TGCAGCGTCGATAGGGGGAACACCGGGGAGCTGTTTTTT	CSVDRGNTGELFF
TRBD2	TRBV7-2	TRBJ2-1	few	TGTGCCAGCAGCTTATATGCATTAGCGGGAGGGTGGAATGAGCAGTTCTTC	CASSLYALAGGWNEQFF
NA	TRBV7-2	TRBJ1-1	NA	TGTGCCAGCAGCTTAGACAGGGCGGGCACTGAAGCTTTCTTT	CASSLDRAGTEAFF